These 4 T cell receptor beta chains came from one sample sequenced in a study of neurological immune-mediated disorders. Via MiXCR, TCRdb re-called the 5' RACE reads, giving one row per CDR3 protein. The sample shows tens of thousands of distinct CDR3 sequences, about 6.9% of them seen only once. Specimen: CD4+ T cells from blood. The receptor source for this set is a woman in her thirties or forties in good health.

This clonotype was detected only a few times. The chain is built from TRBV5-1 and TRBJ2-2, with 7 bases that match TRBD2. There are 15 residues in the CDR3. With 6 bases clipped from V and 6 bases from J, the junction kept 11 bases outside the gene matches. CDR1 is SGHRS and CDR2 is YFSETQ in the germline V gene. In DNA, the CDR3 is TGCGCCAGCACCAACCAGGGACTACAGTCCGGGGAGCTGTTTTTT. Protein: CASTNQGLQSGELFF.

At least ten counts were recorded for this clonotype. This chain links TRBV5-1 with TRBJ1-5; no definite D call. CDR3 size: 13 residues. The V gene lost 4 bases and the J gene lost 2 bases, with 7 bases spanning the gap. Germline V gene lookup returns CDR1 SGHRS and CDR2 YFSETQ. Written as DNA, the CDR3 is TGCGCCAGCAGCCCCTTCGGCAATCAGCCCCAGCATTTT. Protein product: CASSPFGNQPQHF.

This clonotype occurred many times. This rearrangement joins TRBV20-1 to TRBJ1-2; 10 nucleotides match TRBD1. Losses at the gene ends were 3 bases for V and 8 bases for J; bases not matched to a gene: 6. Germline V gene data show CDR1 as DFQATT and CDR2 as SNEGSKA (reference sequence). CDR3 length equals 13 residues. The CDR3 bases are TGCAGTGCTAGTCAGGGGACAGGGGCCGGCTACACCTTC. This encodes CSASQGTGAGYTF.

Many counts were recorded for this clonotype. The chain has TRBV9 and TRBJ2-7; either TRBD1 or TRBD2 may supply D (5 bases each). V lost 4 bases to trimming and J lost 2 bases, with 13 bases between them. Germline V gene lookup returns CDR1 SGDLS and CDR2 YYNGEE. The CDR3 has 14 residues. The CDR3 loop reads CASSPAWGTYEQYF. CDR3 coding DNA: TGTGCCAGCAGCCCGGCTTGGGGGACCTACGAGCAGTACTTC. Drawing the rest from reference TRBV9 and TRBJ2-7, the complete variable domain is DSGVTQTPKHLITATGQRVTLRCSPRSGDLSVYWYQQSLDQGLQFLIQYYNGEERAKGNILERFSAQQFPDLHSELNLSSLELGDSALYFCASSPAWGTYEQYFGPGTRLTVT.